This T cell receptor (beta chain) was found in a study of early T cells in non-severe SARS-CoV-2 infection. Study at large: Sequencing input comprised bulk RNA from unsorted whole blood; chain pairing was not available. Study observations and caveats: Missing private and CD4 specificities, VDJdb matching favored anti-spike CD8 responses.

The V gene's germline CDR1 is DFQATT and CDR2 SNEGSKA (reference sequence). The CDR3 contains 13 residues. J lost 4 bases, V lost 5 bases, and 5 bases had no gene match. Unique molecular identifiers were attached to individual cDNA molecules. MiXCR, applied by TCRdb to the 5' RACE reads, yields one record per CDR3 protein. The sample includes about 73,000 distinct CDR3 sequences, roughly an eighth of them seen just once. Of note for this clonotype: Its antigen remains unidentified.

This sequence joins TRBV20-1 and TRBJ2-5; the match to TRBD1 covers 9 bases. The sequenced sample consisted of whole blood. This TCR was recovered from an adult who was a healthcare worker with PCR-confirmed SARS-CoV-2 infection or an uninfected control (not recorded which). In DNA, the CDR3 is TGCAGTGCTGAGGACAGGGGAATAGAGACCCAGTACTTC. Protein sequence: CSAEDRGIETQYF.